One and the same sample provided the 25 T cell receptor beta chains below, sequenced in a study of T cell changes during pregnancy in multiple sclerosis. Sequenced by immunoSEQ multiplex PCR; TCRdb stores in-frame clones only, minus some. This table has approximately 50,000 clones, roughly nine tenths appearing once. The specimen was CD8+ T cells from peripheral blood mononuclear cells, collected after pregnancy. These receptor sequences come from a female donor with multiple sclerosis, enrolled in a pregnancy study.

The gene calls are TRBV11-1 and TRBJ2-1, with 9 bases matching TRBD1. Germline CDR1 reads SGHAT; CDR2 reads FQDESV (reference sequence). There are 14 residues in the CDR3. V dropped 5 bases and J dropped 7; count of bases not matched to a gene: 6. The chain's CDR3 is CASSLNRGPNEQFF. The CDR3 DNA reads as TGTGCCAGCAGCCTGAACAGGGGGCCAAATGAGCAGTTCTTC.

This clone came up a few times. The genes are TRBV9 and TRBJ2-2, with D unresolved. The length of the CDR3 is 12 residues. Germline V gene data show CDR1 as SGDLS and CDR2 as YYNGEE. The V gene lost 3 bases and the J gene lost 4 bases, with 4 bases spanning the gap. The CDR3, as DNA: TGTGCCAGCAGCGCCGTCACCGGGGAGCTGTTTTTT. Protein product: CASSAVTGELFF.

This sequence joins TRBV2 and TRBJ2-5; D possibly corresponds to TRBD1 (5 bases). The CDR3 is made up of 14 amino acids. V lost 7 bases, J lost 3 bases, and 15 bases lay in between. Germline CDR1 SNHLY, CDR2 FYNNEI. In DNA form, the CDR3 reads TGTGCCAGCAAAGTCAGGGCGCGCGAAGAGACCCAGTACTTC. This sequence encodes CASKVRAREETQYF. Looking up the rest from reference TRBV2 and TRBJ2-5 gives the full variable domain: EPEVTQTPSHQVTQMGQEVILRCVPISNHLYFYWYRQILGQKVEFLVSFYNNEISEKSEIFDDQFSVERPDGSNFTLKIRSTKLEDSAMYFCASKVRAREETQYFGPGTRLLVL.

The chain recombines TRBV2 with TRBJ2-4, with TRBD2 as a possible D gene (5 bases). The V gene's germline CDR1 is SNHLY and CDR2 FYNNEI. The V and J ends lost 3 bases and 0 bases respectively, with 15 bases between them. The CDR3 length is 17 residues. The chain's CDR3 is CASSEAPGGLAKNIQYF. In DNA, the CDR3 is TGTGCCAGCAGTGAGGCCCCAGGCGGGTTAGCCAAAAACATTCAGTACTTC.

The chain has TRBV13 and TRBJ2-1; possibly TRBD1 for D (6 bases). Trimming stripped 4 bases from V and 4 bases from J, with 14 bases between. Germline CDR1 PRHDT, CDR2 FYEKMQ (reference sequence). This CDR3 has 15 amino acids. The CDR3 protein is CASSSDRSPYNEQFF. CDR3 nucleotides: TGTGCCAGCAGCTCCGACAGGTCCCCTTACAATGAGCAGTTCTTC.

The chain uses TRBV7-6 and TRBJ1-5, with TRBD1 matching over 7 bases. Losses at the gene ends were 4 bases for V and 0 bases for J; bases not matched to a gene: 24. Germline CDR1 and CDR2: SGHVS and FNYEAQ. The CDR3 totals 22 residues. The CDR3 DNA reads as TGTGCCAGCAGCTACAAAACAGGGGCCAATCTTTTGGGGTTATATAGCAATCAGCCCCAGCATTTT. Translated: CASSYKTGANLLGLYSNQPQHF.

The chain links TRBV9 to TRBJ2-5; 11 nucleotides align to TRBD2. The V gene end was trimmed by 3 bases and the J gene end by 5 bases; junction bases not matched to a gene: 6. Looked up from germline, CDR1 is SGDLS and CDR2 is YYNGEE. CDR3 size: 15 residues. The CDR3 nucleotides read TGTGCCAGCAGCGGCTCTAGCGGGGGGAAGGAGACCCAGTACTTC. As protein: CASSGSSGGKETQYF.

The chain recombines TRBV11-2 with TRBJ1-1; D possibly corresponds to TRBD1 (5 bases). Germline V gene lookup returns CDR1 SGHAT and CDR2 FQNNGV. The V gene lost 3 bases and the J gene lost 7 bases, with 24 bases spanning the gap. CDR3 size: 17 residues. The CDR3, as DNA: TGTGCCAGCAGCTTTACCGGGGTGGACCGACCGGGGGATGAAGCTTTCTTT. Translating it yields CASSFTGVDRPGDEAFF.

V is TRBV30 and J is TRBJ2-5; 7 positions agree with TRBD2. With the DNA end fitting TRBJ2-7 better, the J assignment may be wrong. The germline V gene has CDR1 GTSNPN and CDR2 SVGIG (reference sequence). CDR3 length equals 16 residues. The CDR3 loop is CAWSVLRLGGSYEQYF. CDR3 nucleotide sequence: TGTGCCTGGAGTGTACTGCGGTTGGGGGGGTCCTACGAGCAGTACTTC.

This clone has a single count. The chain couples TRBV19 to TRBJ1-6; D gene unclear. This CDR3 has 11 residues. CDR1 LNHDA and CDR2 SQIVND come from the germline V gene (reference sequence). Trimming took 3 bases from V and 11 from J, leaving 5 bases between them. The CDR3 protein is CASSIGAPLHF. CDR3 nucleotides: TGTGCCAGTAGTATCGGTGCACCCCTCCACTTT.

The genes are TRBV6-5 and TRBJ1-5; D unclear. The germline V gene has CDR1 MNHEY and CDR2 SVGAGI. The CDR3 length is 15 residues. V lost 0 bases to trimming and J lost 3 bases, with 9 bases between them. The CDR3 region is CASSYSREYNQPQHF. The CDR3 bases are TGTGCCAGCAGTTACTCCCGGGAGTACAATCAGCCCCAGCATTTT.

The J gene is TRBJ2-1, the V gene TRBV4-1, with D unresolved. The CDR3 spans 12 residues. Germline V lookup: CDR1 MGHRA, CDR2 YSYEKL. V shed 4 bases and J shed 6 bases, with 7 bases lying between them. CDR3 residues: CASSRTGNEQFF. DNA for the CDR3: TGCGCCAGCAGCCGAACGGGCAATGAGCAGTTCTTC.

This chain links TRBV19 with TRBJ1-1, with a weak D call TRBD1 (6 bases). The CDR3 runs 15 residues. The V end lost 5 bases, the J end lost 10 bases, and 23 bases lay between the germline ends. Germline V gene data show CDR1 as LNHDA and CDR2 as SQIVND (reference sequence). The DNA of the CDR3 is TGTGCCAGTAGTCTGGGGACAACTAGGTTTCGCGGAGCTTTCTTT. Protein: CASSLGTTRFRGAFF.

V usage is TRBV27 and J usage is TRBJ2-1; TRBD2 matches at 10 bases. CDR1 is MNHEY, CDR2 SMNVEV, per germline (reference sequence). Germline trimming cut 5 bases from V and 8 bases from J; bases unmatched to any gene: 3. The CDR3 has 13 residues. CDR3 nucleotides: TGTGCCAGCAGTGTCGGGACTAGCGATGAGCAGTTCTTC. Amino acid sequence: CASSVGTSDEQFF.

This sequence joins TRBV4-1 and TRBJ2-7; 11 bases line up with TRBD2. Trimming removed 1 base from V and 2 bases from J; junction bases left unmatched: 7. The CDR3 consists of 17 residues. Germline assignment: CDR1 MGHRA and CDR2 YSYEKL. The CDR3 nucleotides read TGCGCCAGCAGCCAAGGACATCTAGCGGGGGGAACCTACGAGCAGTACTTC. It translates to CASSQGHLAGGTYEQYF.

This clone was detected only once. The chain uses TRBV10-3 and TRBJ1-5; perhaps TRBD1 as D (6 bases). CDR1 is ENHRY and CDR2 is SYGVKD in the germline V gene. Between the trimmed V and J ends, which lost 0 bases and 3 bases, there was a span of 12 bases. This CDR3 is 16 amino acids long. CDR3 amino acids: CAISESMRTANQPQHF. Here the CDR3 DNA reads TGTGCCATCAGTGAGTCAATGAGGACAGCCAATCAGCCCCAGCATTTT.

The chain links TRBV7-9 to TRBJ2-7, with D uncertain. CDR3 length equals 13 residues. The germline V gene has CDR1 SEHNR and CDR2 FQNEAQ (reference sequence). The V end lost 4 bases, the J end lost 2 bases, and 9 bases lay between the germline ends. CDR3 coding DNA: TGTGCCAGCAGCTCCCCCGTAGCCTACGAGCAGTACTTC. Protein sequence: CASSSPVAYEQYF.

This chain uses TRBV5-4 with TRBJ2-1; perhaps TRBD2 as D (5 bases). Germline V gene lookup returns CDR1 SGHNT and CDR2 YYREEE (reference sequence). V lost 4 bases and J 9 bases, leaving 14 bases between the germline ends. The CDR3 is 13 amino acids. CDR3 in amino acids: CASSPSGSAEQFF. For the CDR3, the DNA is TGTGCCAGCAGCCCCTCGGGTAGCGCTGAGCAGTTCTTC.

This clone was found once. The chain recombines TRBV5-1 with TRBJ1-1, with D possibly TRBD1 on 6 matching bases. Trimming left V 4 bases short and J 3 bases short, with 16 bases between. The CDR3 consists of 15 residues. The germline V gene has CDR1 SGHRS and CDR2 YFSETQ. CDR3 amino acids: CASSPEGGADTEAFF. The CDR3 DNA sequence: TGCGCCAGCAGCCCAGAGGGGGGGGCAGACACTGAAGCTTTCTTT.

The J gene is TRBJ2-2, the V gene TRBV18; D is possibly TRBD1 (6 bases). The germline V gene encodes CDR1 KGHSH and CDR2 LQKENI. The CDR3 spans 15 residues. V shed 2 bases and J shed 4 bases, with 11 bases lying between them. The CDR3 DNA sequence: TGTGCCAGCTCACCAAAGGGGGAAGGCACCGGGGAGCTGTTTTTT. As protein: CASSPKGEGTGELFF.

CDR3 sequence (DNA): TGTGCCAGCAGTTACTCGAGGACGGCGGGGAACACTGAAGCTTTCTTT. Amino acids: CASSYSRTAGNTEAFF. The chain employs TRBV6-5 and TRBJ1-1; no firm D call. Germline V CDR1 and CDR2: MNHEY, SVGAGI. V was trimmed by 0 bases and J by 1 base, leaving 12 bases between them. The CDR3 spans 16 residues.

The gene calls are TRBV5-6 and TRBJ1-2; maybe TRBD1 (5 bases). The CDR3 is made up of 16 amino acids. Trimming shortened V by 0 bases and J by 2 bases, and 14 bases separated the two germline ends. Germline CDR1 and CDR2: SGHDT and YYEEEE. The CDR3 DNA follows: TGTGCCAGCAGCTTGGGCGGGGCAGGGTCCAACTATGGCTACACCTTC. Amino acid sequence: CASSLGGAGSNYGYTF.

Regarding this clone: Other DNA sequences in this specimen translate into the identical CDR3. The V gene is TRBV28, the J gene TRBJ2-7; 8 bases are shared with TRBD2. Germline V CDR1 and CDR2: MDHEN, SYDVKM. J lost 3 bases, V lost 4 bases, and 2 bases had no gene match. CDR3 size: 13 residues. The CDR3 loop is CASSSSGGYEQYF. For the CDR3, the DNA is TGTGCCAGCAGTTCCAGCGGGGGCTACGAGCAGTACTTC.

DNA for the CDR3: TGCAGCGTTGAAGGGGGGGAGTTAACGGGGGTAGAAGCTTTCTTT. Protein product: CSVEGGELTGVEAFF. The chain employs TRBV29-1 and TRBJ1-1, with D possibly being TRBD1 (5 bases). Deletions cut 1 base from V and 8 bases from J, with 20 bases between. This CDR3 has 15 residues. CDR1 SQVTM and CDR2 ANQGSEA come from the germline V gene.

This clone was observed a handful of times. The gene calls are TRBV4-2 and TRBJ1-1, with unresolved D. Germline V lookup: CDR1 LGHNA, CDR2 YNFKEQ. V lost 3 bases to trimming and J lost 5 bases, with 13 bases between them. This CDR3 is built from 14 residues. The CDR3 DNA is TGTGCCAGCAGCCAGGCTGGAGGTTGGACTGAAGCTTTCTTT. Protein sequence: CASSQAGGWTEAFF.